This TCR beta chain was observed in a study of control samples from healthy donors and cancer patients. This clone was counted a single time. Data came from immunoSEQ multiplex PCR; TCRdb stores just in-frame clones and leaves some out. The profile shows some 99,000 clones, about nine tenths of them singletons. CDR1 is LNHDA, CDR2 SQIVND, per germline (reference sequence). With 6 bases removed from V and 7 bases from J, the gap between germline ends came to 15 bases. CDR3 size: 13 residues. This TCR derives from a human donor in good health. The donor label of this sample is uncertain. The chain employs TRBV19 and TRBJ1-2; no reliable D call. Sequencing used blood. As DNA, the CDR3 is TGTGCCAGTAGGCTGGGAGGGCTAAGTGGCTACACCTTC. This sequence encodes CASRLGGLSGYTF.